The 15 T cell receptor beta chains in this list originate from one sample, sequenced in a study of CD8 T cells in ankylosing spondylitis. TCRdb re-analysed the 5' RACE reads in MiXCR, keeping a single row per CDR3 protein. The table includes more than 150,000 distinct CDR3 sequences, roughly 10% detected once. Sequencing was done on a sample of blood, either unsorted or a sorted T cell fraction (not recorded which). These receptors all stem from a male donor with ankylosing spondylitis or in good health (not recorded which).

The chain is built from TRBV12-3 or TRBV12-4 and TRBJ2-3; D gene ambiguous. V lost 6 bases and J lost 4, with 14 bases in between. The CDR3 extends over 14 amino acids. As DNA, the CDR3 is TGTGCCAGCAGCCGGATAAGGAGTGCAGATACGCAGTATTTT. Protein sequence: CASSRIRSADTQYF.

This clonotype was found many times. The chain joins TRBV15 to TRBJ2-3, with 8 bases fitting TRBD1. Losses at the gene ends were 3 bases for V and 0 bases for J; bases not matched to a gene: 2. The length of the CDR3 is 15 residues. Looked up from germline, CDR1 is LNHNV and CDR2 is YYDKDF (reference sequence). CDR3 nucleotides: TGTGCCACCAGCAGGAGACAGGGGAGCACAGATACGCAGTATTTT. Encoded protein: CATSRRQGSTDTQYF.

This clonotype was picked up many times. The chain links TRBV5-1 to TRBJ2-2; unclear D gene. V lost 0 bases to trimming and J lost 7 bases, with 7 bases between them. CDR1 is SGHRS, CDR2 YFSETQ, per germline. CDR3 length: 13 amino acids. CDR3 residues: CASSLDPFGELFF. In DNA, the CDR3 is TGCGCCAGCAGCTTGGACCCCTTCGGGGAGCTGTTTTTT.

A remark on this clonotype: This sequence may be a read error, since a much larger clone differs from it by one base. V and J are TRBV29-1 and TRBJ2-1; D uncertain. The CDR3 is 11 amino acids. Per germline, CDR1 SQVTM and CDR2 ANQGSEA. The CDR3 coding sequence is TGCAACTCCTTTAGGGCCAACGAGCAGTTCTTC. Its translation is CNSFRANEQFF.

This clonotype was detected ten times or more. CDR3 in DNA: TGCGCCAGCAGCTTGGGACAGCACTCCTACGAGCAGTACTTC. It specifies CASSLGQHSYEQYF. V and J are TRBV5-1 and TRBJ2-7, with D perhaps matching TRBD1 (5 bases). The CDR3 is 14 amino acids. CDR1 and CDR2 from the germline V gene are SGHRS and YFSETQ. V was trimmed by 0 bases and J by 0 bases, leaving 7 bases between them. Full variable domain (outside the CDR3, taken from reference TRBV5-1 and TRBJ2-7): KAGVTQTPRYLIKTRGQQVTLSCSPISGHRSVSWYQQTPGQGLQFLFEYFSETQRNKGNFPGRFSGRQFSNSRSEMNVSTLELGDSALYLCASSLGQHSYEQYFGPGTRLTVT.

A few counts support this clonotype. J is TRBJ2-2 and V is TRBV6-5, with D hard to call. Germline loops: CDR1 MNHEY, CDR2 SVGAGI. V was clipped by 2 bases and J by 3 bases, with 4 bases between them. The CDR3 consists of 13 residues. Here the CDR3 reads CASSYQDTGELFF. The CDR3, as DNA: TGTGCCAGCAGTTACCAGGACACCGGGGAGCTGTTTTTT.

For the CDR3, the DNA is TGTGCCAGCAGCTTTAGGGGGAGGGCTTTGAAAGAGACCCAGTACTTC. It translates to CASSFRGRALKETQYF. V usage is TRBV7-8 and J usage is TRBJ2-5; maybe TRBD2 (7 bases). This CDR3 spans 16 amino acids. The germline V and J ends were trimmed by 3 bases and 3 bases, with 17 bases remaining between them. Germline CDR1 is SGHVS and CDR2 is FQNEAQ.

This clonotype has at least ten counts. V gene TRBV27 combines with J gene TRBJ1-2; 7 nucleotides agree with TRBD1. CDR3 length: 15 amino acids. With 5 bases clipped from V and 3 bases from J, the junction kept 9 bases outside the gene matches. Germline lookup yields CDR1 MNHEY and CDR2 SMNVEV (reference sequence). The CDR3 DNA reads TGTGCCAGCAGTGGGTTAGGGGGCAGGGACTATGGCTACACCTTC. Translation: CASSGLGGRDYGYTF.

This clonotype was observed many times. The chain carries TRBV3-1 and TRBJ2-1; D is undetermined. The germline V and J ends were trimmed by 3 bases and 0 bases, with 6 bases remaining between them. Germline V gives CDR1 LGHDT, CDR2 YNNKEL (reference sequence). The CDR3 is 14 residues long. The CDR3 here is CASSHGGSYNEQFF. CDR3 in DNA: TGTGCCAGCAGCCATGGCGGCTCCTACAATGAGCAGTTCTTC.

This sequence joins TRBV7-9 and TRBJ2-5; 8 bases line up with TRBD2. The CDR3 spans 15 residues. Trimming removed 5 bases from V and 5 bases from J; junction bases left unmatched: 10. Germline-derived CDR1 and CDR2 are SEHNR and FQNEAQ (reference sequence). The CDR3 loop reads CASSHLVGGAETQYF. The CDR3 coding sequence is TGTGCCAGCAGCCACCTTGTCGGGGGGGCTGAGACCCAGTACTTC.

The V gene is TRBV9, the J gene TRBJ2-5; 9 bases are a match to TRBD2. Germline loops: CDR1 SGDLS, CDR2 YYNGEE. V lost 2 bases and J lost 5; bases outside the gene matches: 10. The CDR3 is 16 amino acids. CDR3 amino acids: CASSVNSGGLLETQYF. The CDR3 DNA sequence: TGTGCCAGCAGCGTTAATAGCGGGGGCCTGCTGGAGACCCAGTACTTC. The full variable domain, its missing parts supplied by reference TRBV9 and TRBJ2-5, is DSGVTQTPKHLITATGQRVTLRCSPRSGDLSVYWYQQSLDQGLQFLIQYYNGEERAKGNILERFSAQQFPDLHSELNLSSLELGDSALYFCASSVNSGGLLETQYFGPGTRLLVL.

This clonotype was detected ten times or more. The CDR3 DNA reads TGCAGCGTTGAAGATGTCGCCGGAAATGAGCAGTTCTTC. Its protein product is CSVEDVAGNEQFF. V is TRBV29-1 and J is TRBJ2-1; D gene ambiguous. CDR1 and CDR2 from the germline V gene are SQVTM and ANQGSEA. The CDR3 has 13 amino acids. Between the trimmed V and J ends, which lost 0 bases and 7 bases, there was a span of 10 bases.

This clonotype was counted at least ten times. This CDR3 is CATSRDRDRYYQPQHF. DNA for the CDR3: TGTGCCACCAGCAGAGATAGGGACAGGTACTATCAGCCCCAGCATTTT. This chain connects TRBV15 to TRBJ1-5, with 8 bases matching TRBD1. The CDR3 spans 16 residues. CDR1 and CDR2 from the germline V gene are LNHNV and YYDKDF (reference sequence). Trimming at V came to 0 bases and at J to 5 bases, leaving 6 bases not matched to a gene.

There are many counts of this clonotype. CDR3 sequence: CASSPRDTLNTEAFF. DNA for the CDR3: TGTGCCAGCAGCCCACGGGACACCTTGAACACTGAAGCTTTCTTT. The chain has TRBV3-1 and TRBJ1-1, with TRBD1 as a possible D gene (6 bases). The CDR3 spans 15 residues. Germline CDR1 and CDR2: LGHDT and YNNKEL (reference sequence). Trimming took 4 bases from V and 0 from J, leaving 12 bases between them. Based on the CDR3 plus reference TRBV3-1 and TRBJ1-1, the full variable domain is DTAVSQTPKYLVTQMGNDKSIKCEQNLGHDTMYWYKQDSKKFLKIMFSYNNKELIINETVPNRFSPKSPDKAHLNLHINSLELGDSAVYFCASSPRDTLNTEAFFGQGTRLTVV.

This chain links TRBV11-2 with TRBJ2-7; D is possibly TRBD2 (6 bases). The V and J ends lost 1 base and 0 bases respectively, with 10 bases between them. The CDR3 runs to 15 residues. The germline V gene encodes CDR1 SGHAT and CDR2 FQNNGV. In nucleotides, the CDR3 is TGTGCCAGCAGCTTAGTTAGCGGTAGCTCCTACGAGCAGTACTTC. Translation: CASSLVSGSSYEQYF.